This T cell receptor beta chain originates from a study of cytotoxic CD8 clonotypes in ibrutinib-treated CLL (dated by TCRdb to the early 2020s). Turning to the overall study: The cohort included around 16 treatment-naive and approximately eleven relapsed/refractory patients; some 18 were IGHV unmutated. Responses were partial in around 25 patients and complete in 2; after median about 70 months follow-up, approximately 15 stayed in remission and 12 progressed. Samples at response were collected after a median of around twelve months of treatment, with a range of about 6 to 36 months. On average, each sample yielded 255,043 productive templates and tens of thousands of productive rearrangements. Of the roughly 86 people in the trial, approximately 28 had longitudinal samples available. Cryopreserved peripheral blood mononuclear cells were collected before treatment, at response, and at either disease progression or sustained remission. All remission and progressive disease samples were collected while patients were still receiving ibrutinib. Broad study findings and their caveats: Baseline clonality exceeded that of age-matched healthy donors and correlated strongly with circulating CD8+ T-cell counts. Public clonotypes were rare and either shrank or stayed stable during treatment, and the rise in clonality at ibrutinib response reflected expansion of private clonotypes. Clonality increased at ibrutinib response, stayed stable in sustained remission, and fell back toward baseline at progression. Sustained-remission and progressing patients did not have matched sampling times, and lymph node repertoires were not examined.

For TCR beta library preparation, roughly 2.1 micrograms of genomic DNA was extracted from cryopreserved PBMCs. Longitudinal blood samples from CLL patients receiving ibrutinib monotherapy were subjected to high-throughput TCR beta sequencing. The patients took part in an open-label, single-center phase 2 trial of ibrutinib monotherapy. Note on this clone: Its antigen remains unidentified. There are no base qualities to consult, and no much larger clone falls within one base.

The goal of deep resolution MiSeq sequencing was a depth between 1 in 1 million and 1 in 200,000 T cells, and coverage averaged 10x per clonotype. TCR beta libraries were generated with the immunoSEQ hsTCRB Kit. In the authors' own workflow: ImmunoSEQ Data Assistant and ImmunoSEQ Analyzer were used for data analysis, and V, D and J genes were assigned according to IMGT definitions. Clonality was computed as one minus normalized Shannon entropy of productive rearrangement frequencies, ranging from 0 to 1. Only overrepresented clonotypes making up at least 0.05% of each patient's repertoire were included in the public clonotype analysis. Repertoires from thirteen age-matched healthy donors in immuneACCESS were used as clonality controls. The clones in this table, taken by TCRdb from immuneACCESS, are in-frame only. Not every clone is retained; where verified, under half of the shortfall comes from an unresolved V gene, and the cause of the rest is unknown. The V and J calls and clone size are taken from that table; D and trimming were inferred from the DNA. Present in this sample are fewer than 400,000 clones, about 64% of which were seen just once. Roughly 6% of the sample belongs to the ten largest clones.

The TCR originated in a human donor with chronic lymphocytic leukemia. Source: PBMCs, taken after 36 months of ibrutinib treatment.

DNA sequence: TGTGCCAGCAGAGGCGGGCCATTCACCGGGGAGCTGTTTTTT. This codes for CASRGGPFTGELFF. This chain is built from TRBV5-4 and TRBJ2-2; TRBD2 is possibly the D segment (5 matching bases). V drops 5 bases and J drops 4 bases, leaving 12 bases in between. CDR1 is given as SGHNT and CDR2 as YYREEE, both from the germline V gene (reference sequence). From cysteine to phenylalanine, the CDR3 is 14 amino acids long. Solely the CDR3 DNA is kept, with 42 bases framed from the first base.